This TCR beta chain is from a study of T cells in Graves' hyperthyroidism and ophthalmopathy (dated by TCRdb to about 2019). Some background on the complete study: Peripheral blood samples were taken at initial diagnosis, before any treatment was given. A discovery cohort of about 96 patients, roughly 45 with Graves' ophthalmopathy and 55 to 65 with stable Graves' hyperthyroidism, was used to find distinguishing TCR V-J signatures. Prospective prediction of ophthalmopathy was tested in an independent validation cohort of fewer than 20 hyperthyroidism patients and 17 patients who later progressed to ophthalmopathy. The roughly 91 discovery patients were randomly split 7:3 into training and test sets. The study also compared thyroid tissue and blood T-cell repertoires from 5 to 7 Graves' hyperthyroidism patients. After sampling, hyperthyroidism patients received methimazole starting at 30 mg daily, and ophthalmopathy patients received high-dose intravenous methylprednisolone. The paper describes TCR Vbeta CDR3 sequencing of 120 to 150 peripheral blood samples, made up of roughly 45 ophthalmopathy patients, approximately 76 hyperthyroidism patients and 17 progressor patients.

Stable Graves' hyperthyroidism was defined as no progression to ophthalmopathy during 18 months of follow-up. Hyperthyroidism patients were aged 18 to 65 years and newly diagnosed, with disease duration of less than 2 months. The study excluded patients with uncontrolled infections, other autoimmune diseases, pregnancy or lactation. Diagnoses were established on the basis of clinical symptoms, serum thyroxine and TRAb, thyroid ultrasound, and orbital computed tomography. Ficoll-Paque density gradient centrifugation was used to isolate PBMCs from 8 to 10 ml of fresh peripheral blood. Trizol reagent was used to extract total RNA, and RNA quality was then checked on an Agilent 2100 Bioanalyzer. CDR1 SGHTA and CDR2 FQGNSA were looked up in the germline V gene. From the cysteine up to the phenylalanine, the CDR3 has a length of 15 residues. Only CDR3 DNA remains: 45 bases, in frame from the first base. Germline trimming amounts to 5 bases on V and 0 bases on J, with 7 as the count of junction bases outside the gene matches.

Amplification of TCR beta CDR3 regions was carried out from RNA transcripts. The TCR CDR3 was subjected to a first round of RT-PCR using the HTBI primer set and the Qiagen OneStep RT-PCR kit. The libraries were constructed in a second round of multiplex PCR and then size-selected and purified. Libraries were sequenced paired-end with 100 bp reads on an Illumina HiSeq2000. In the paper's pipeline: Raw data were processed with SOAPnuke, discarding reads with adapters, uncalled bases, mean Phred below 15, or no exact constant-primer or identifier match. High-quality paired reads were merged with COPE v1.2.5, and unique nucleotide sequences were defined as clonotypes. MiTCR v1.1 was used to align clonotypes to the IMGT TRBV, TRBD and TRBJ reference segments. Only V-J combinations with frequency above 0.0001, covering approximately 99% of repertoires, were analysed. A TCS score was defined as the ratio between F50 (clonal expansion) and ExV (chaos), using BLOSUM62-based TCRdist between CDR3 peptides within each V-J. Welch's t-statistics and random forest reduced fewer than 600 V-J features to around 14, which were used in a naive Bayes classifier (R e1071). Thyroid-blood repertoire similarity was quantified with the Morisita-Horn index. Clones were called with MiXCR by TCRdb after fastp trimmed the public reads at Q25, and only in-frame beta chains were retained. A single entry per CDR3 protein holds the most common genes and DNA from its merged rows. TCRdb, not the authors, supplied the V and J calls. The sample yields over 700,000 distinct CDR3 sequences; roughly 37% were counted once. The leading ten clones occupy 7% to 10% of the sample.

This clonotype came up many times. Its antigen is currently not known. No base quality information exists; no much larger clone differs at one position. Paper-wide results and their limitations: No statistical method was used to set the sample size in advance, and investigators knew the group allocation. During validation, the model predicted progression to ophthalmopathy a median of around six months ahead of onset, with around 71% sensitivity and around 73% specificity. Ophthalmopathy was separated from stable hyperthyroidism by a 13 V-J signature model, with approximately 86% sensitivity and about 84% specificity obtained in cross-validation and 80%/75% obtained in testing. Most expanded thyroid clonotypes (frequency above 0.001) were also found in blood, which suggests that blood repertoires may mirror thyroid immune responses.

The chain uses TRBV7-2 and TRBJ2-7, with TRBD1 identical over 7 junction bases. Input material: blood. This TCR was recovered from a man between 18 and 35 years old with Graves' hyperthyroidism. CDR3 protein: CASSLGQLASYEQYF. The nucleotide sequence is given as TGTGCCAGCAGCCTGGGACAGCTAGCCTCCTACGAGCAGTACTTC.